What follows are 15 T cell receptor beta chains derived from one specimen sequenced in a study of shared clonotypes between healthy human individuals. Method: immunoSEQ multiplex PCR; TCRdb's copy keeps in-frame clones and lacks some. The sample includes 2 million to 3 million clones, under 95% of them seen just once. Sample: naive CD4+ T cells from PBMCs. Subset noted: CD45RA+ positively selected. The receptor source for this set is a man younger than 30 in good health. Some clones in this sample may be carry-over from other donors' samples.

The V call is TRBV29-1, the J call TRBJ2-5, with 12 bases that match TRBD2. CDR1 and CDR2 (germline): SQVTM, ANQGSEA. V trimming: 6 bases; J trimming: 0 bases; junction bases outside the gene matches: 8. CDR3 length: 16 amino acids. The CDR3 sequence: CSVAPTSGGYQETQYF. Written as DNA, the CDR3 is TGCAGCGTCGCCCCTACTAGCGGGGGGTACCAAGAGACCCAGTACTTC.

The chain uses TRBV7-2 and TRBJ2-3, with unresolved D. V was shortened by 1 base and J by 8 bases, with 19 bases between the two germline ends. The CDR3 spans 16 residues. Germline V gives CDR1 SGHTA, CDR2 FQGNSA. The DNA of the CDR3 is TGTGCCAGCAGCTTAGAATCTCCCATGACCCCGGGTACGCAGTATTTT. Its translation: CASSLESPMTPGTQYF. Full variable domain (missing parts from reference TRBV7-2 and TRBJ2-3): GAGVSQSPSNKVTEKGKDVELRCDPISGHTALYWYRQSLGQGLEFLIYFQGNSAPDKSGLPSDRFSAERTGGSVSTLTIQRTQQEDSAVYLCASSLESPMTPGTQYFGPGTRLTVL.

The genes are TRBV5-1 and TRBJ2-7; no clear D gene. The CDR3 is 9 residues long. V shed 10 bases and J shed 4 bases, with 6 bases lying between them. Per germline, CDR1 SGHRS and CDR2 YFSETQ. The CDR3 DNA reads TGCGCCTGCGTGTACGAGCAGTACTTC. Translated, it gives CACVYEQYF. The full variable domain, rest sourced from reference TRBV5-1 and TRBJ2-7, is KAGVTQTPRYLIKTRGQQVTLSCSPISGHRSVSWYQQTPGQGLQFLFEYFSETQRNKGNFPGRFSGRQFSNSRSEMNVSTLELGDSALYLCACVYEQYFGPGTRLTVT.

The chain has TRBV27 and TRBJ2-7, with TRBD2 matching over 8 bases. Germline CDR1 reads MNHEY; CDR2 reads SMNVEV (reference sequence). The trim removed 5 bases at V and 4 bases at J, leaving 16 bases unmatched. CDR3 length equals 17 residues. The CDR3 DNA sequence: TGTGCCAGCAGTCCCCCCAAATGGGCGGGAGGTAGGTACGAGCAGTACTTC. This translates into CASSPPKWAGGRYEQYF.

CDR3 nucleotide sequence: TGTGCCAGCAGTTCGACAGGGGGCGAACCCTACGAGCAGTACTTC. It yields the protein CASSSTGGEPYEQYF. The chain links TRBV6-6 to TRBJ2-7; 10 bases are a match to TRBD1. Unmatched junction bases numbered 5, after V lost 4 bases and J lost 2 bases. Per the germline V gene, CDR1 is MNHNY and CDR2 is SVGAGI (reference sequence). CDR3 length: 15 residues.

On this clone: The identical CDR3 is also encoded by other nucleotide sequences in the sample. The chain employs TRBV29-1 and TRBJ2-5, with D unclear. Germline lookup yields CDR1 SQVTM and CDR2 ANQGSEA. CDR3 length: 10 amino acids. V lost 6 bases and J 5 bases, leaving 7 bases between the germline ends. The CDR3 here is CSVGRETQYF. The CDR3 DNA is TGCAGCGTCGGACGGGAGACCCAGTACTTC.

The chain carries TRBV30 and TRBJ2-2; D unresolved. Germline V gene lookup returns CDR1 GTSNPN and CDR2 SVGIG (reference sequence). The CDR3 extends over 15 amino acids. Deletions cut 5 bases from V and 6 bases from J, with 19 bases between. CDR3: CAWDEQAPNAGELFF. The CDR3 region has the DNA TGTGCCTGGGATGAGCAGGCCCCAAACGCCGGGGAGCTGTTTTTT.

The chain employs TRBV18 and TRBJ2-1; 7 positions agree with TRBD2. This CDR3 is built from 17 residues. With V trimmed by 6 bases and J by 8 bases, 19 bases remained unmatched. The germline gives CDR1 KGHSH, CDR2 LQKENI. The chain's CDR3 is CASSLQVAGRGDHEQFF. The CDR3 DNA follows: TGTGCCAGCTCCCTCCAGGTAGCGGGCCGGGGGGACCATGAGCAGTTCTTC.

Details on this clone: The sample carries other DNA sequences with the same CDR3. The chain links TRBV30 to TRBJ1-3; D unclear. The V and J ends lost 2 bases and 1 base respectively, with 3 bases between them. The germline CDR1 and CDR2 sequences are GTSNPN and SVGIG (reference sequence). There are 12 residues in the CDR3. This CDR3 is CAWSFSGNTIYF. The DNA for the CDR3 is TGTGCCTGGAGTTTTTCTGGAAACACCATATATTTT.

J is TRBJ2-1 and V is TRBV19; 9 bases match TRBD2. The CDR3 length is 14 residues. The trim removed 2 bases at V and 8 bases at J, leaving 4 bases unmatched. Germline V gene lookup returns CDR1 LNHDA and CDR2 SQIVND (reference sequence). Here the CDR3 reads CASSILAGRYEQFF. In nucleotides, the CDR3 is TGTGCCAGTAGTATACTAGCGGGAAGGTATGAGCAGTTCTTC.

This chain uses TRBV10-2 with TRBJ2-3; D is possibly TRBD1 or TRBD2 (6 bases each). Trimming shortened V by 3 bases and J by 4 bases, and 11 bases separated the two germline ends. Germline V gives CDR1 WSHSY, CDR2 SAAADI. CDR3 length: 14 residues. In DNA, the CDR3 is TGCGCCAGCAGTGACTCGAGGGGGGCAGATACGCAGTATTTT. Its protein product is CASSDSRGADTQYF.

This chain connects TRBV11-2 to TRBJ2-1; D is unresolved. Trimming pared 1 base from V and 3 bases from J, leaving 10 bases between. In germline, CDR1 is SGHAT, CDR2 FQNNGV. The CDR3 covers 15 residues. CDR3 region: CASSLAIDNYNEQFF. In nucleotides, the CDR3 is TGTGCCAGCAGCTTAGCCATAGACAACTACAATGAGCAGTTCTTC.

Regarding this clone: The same CDR3 can be traced to other DNA sequences in this sample. This rearrangement joins TRBV7-9 to TRBJ1-1; 8 positions agree with TRBD1. The CDR3 totals 14 residues. Germline V gives CDR1 SEHNR, CDR2 FQNEAQ (reference sequence). Trimming took 2 bases from V and 4 from J; bases not matched to a gene: 3. As DNA, the CDR3 is TGTGCCAGCAGCTTAAATCAGGGGGCCACTGAAGCTTTCTTT. Its protein product is CASSLNQGATEAFF.

The rearrangement joins TRBV13 to TRBJ2-3; weak D call: TRBD1 (6 bases). V lost 5 bases and J 1 base, leaving 7 bases between the germline ends. The CDR3 is 13 residues long. Germline V gene sequence: CDR1 PRHDT, CDR2 FYEKMQ (reference sequence). The CDR3 sequence is CASSRTGTDTQYF. The CDR3 DNA follows: TGTGCCAGCAGCCGGACAGGCACAGATACGCAGTATTTT.

This clone was observed once. The chain is built from TRBV5-4 and TRBJ1-1; D not resolved. V was trimmed by 0 bases and J by 1 base, leaving 7 bases between them. The V gene's germline CDR1 is SGHNT and CDR2 YYREEE (reference sequence). This CDR3 has 14 residues. In nucleotides, the CDR3 is TGTGCCAGCAGCTTGGCACAGAAGAACACTGAAGCTTTCTTT. Encoded protein: CASSLAQKNTEAFF.